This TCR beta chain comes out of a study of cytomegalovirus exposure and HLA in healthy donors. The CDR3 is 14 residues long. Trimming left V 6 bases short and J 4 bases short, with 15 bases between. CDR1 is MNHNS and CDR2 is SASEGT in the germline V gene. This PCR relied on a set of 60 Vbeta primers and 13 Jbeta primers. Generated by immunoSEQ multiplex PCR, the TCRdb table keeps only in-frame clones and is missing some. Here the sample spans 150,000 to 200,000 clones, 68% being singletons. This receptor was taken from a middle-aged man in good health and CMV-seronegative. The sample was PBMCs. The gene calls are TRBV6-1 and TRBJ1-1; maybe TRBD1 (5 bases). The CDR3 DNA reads TGTGCCAGCAGGACTCAGGGTAGCGGCACTGAAGCTTTCTTT. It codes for CASRTQGSGTEAFF.